This TCR beta chain was observed in a study of read filtering for tumor transcriptome and immune sequencing. This clonotype was seen many times. At the time of active disease, bone marrow was collected from every patient. This library used around 0.4 ug RNA and molecular barcoded adaptors spanning alpha/delta and beta/gamma chains. TCRdb reprocessed the reads with MiXCR, giving one entry per CDR3 protein. The sample holds tens of thousands of distinct CDR3 sequences; more than 20% are singletons and the top ten take 15% to 20%. The CDR3 contains 16 residues. Germline V gene sequence: CDR1 KGHDR, CDR2 SFDVKD. V was cut by 4 bases and J by 1 base, with 10 bases left in between.

The sample taken for sequencing was a population of CD138-negative cells sorted from bone marrow. The source of this sequence is a donor aged 40 or over with multiple myeloma. This sequence joins TRBV24-1 and TRBJ2-6; D not resolved. CDR3 nucleotide sequence: TGTGCCACCAGTGACCAGACGGTGTCTGGGGCCAACGTCCTGACTTTC. Translated, it gives CATSDQTVSGANVLTF.